The 8 T cell receptor beta chains in this list originate from one sample, sequenced in a study of PD-1 blockade in classical Hodgkin lymphoma. Brentuximab vedotin exposure varied among the patients, all of whom had relapsed after autologous stem cell transplantation. Using immunoSEQ multiplex PCR, the repertoire was profiled, and TCRdb retains in-frame clones only, with some absent. The sample carries about 97,000 clones, more than 85% recorded once. Sequencing was performed on peripheral blood mononuclear cells (PBMCs), taken before the second cycle of nivolumab. These receptors were collected from a human donor with classical Hodgkin lymphoma.

V usage is TRBV11-2 and J usage is TRBJ1-6; 8 nucleotides align to TRBD1. Germline V lookup: CDR1 SGHAT, CDR2 FQNNGV. V shed 0 bases and J 6 bases; nucleotides not matched to a gene: 1. CDR3 length equals 15 residues. The CDR3 nucleotides are TGTGCCAGCAGCTTAGATGGACAGGGTAATTCACCCCTCCACTTT. It codes for CASSLDGQGNSPLHF. Supplemented by reference TRBV11-2 and TRBJ1-6, the full variable domain reads EAGVAQSPRYKIIEKRQSVAFWCNPISGHATLYWYQQILGQGPKLLIQFQNNGVVDDSQLPKDRFSAERLKGVDSTLKIQPAKLEDSAVYLCASSLDGQGNSPLHFGNGTRLTVT.

This sequence joins TRBV2 and TRBJ2-1; 8 bases are a match to TRBD1. This CDR3 has 15 amino acids. The ends lost 2 bases at V and 7 bases at J; junction bases unmatched: 7. The germline V gene encodes CDR1 SNHLY and CDR2 FYNNEI. CDR3 sequence reads: CASSESQGALNEQFF. The CDR3, as DNA: TGTGCCAGCAGTGAAAGTCAGGGGGCTCTGAATGAGCAGTTCTTC.

The V and J genes are TRBV5-1 and TRBJ1-4, with TRBD1 as a possible D gene (5 bases). This CDR3 contains 11 residues. Germline V gene data show CDR1 as SGHRS and CDR2 as YFSETQ. Trimming left V 3 bases short and J 16 bases short, with 13 bases between. DNA for the CDR3: TGCGCCAGCAGCTGGGGCGGAGAGCAGTTTTTT. Amino acid sequence: CASSWGGEQFF.

The rearrangement links TRBV30 to TRBJ2-7; D is unresolved. Per germline, CDR1 GTSNPN and CDR2 SVGIG (reference sequence). The CDR3 runs 17 residues. V lost 1 base and J 0 bases, leaving 19 bases between the germline ends. As DNA, the CDR3 is TGTGCCTGGAGTGACTCCGACATCGGCCTCAACTCCTACGAGCAGTACTTC. As protein: CAWSDSDIGLNSYEQYF.

The chain has TRBV7-9 and TRBJ2-7, with TRBD1 matching 7 bases. The junction had 5 bases not matched to a gene; V was cut back by 6 bases and J by 0 bases. Germline CDR1 SEHNR, CDR2 FQNEAQ (reference sequence). The length of the CDR3 is 14 residues. DNA of the CDR3: TGTGCCAGCAGTGGACAGGTGCTCTCCTACGAGCAGTACTTC. Translating it yields CASSGQVLSYEQYF.

This chain joins TRBV7-8 and TRBJ2-3; 8 bases are a match to TRBD2. The CDR3 length is 14 residues. Looked up from germline, CDR1 is SGHVS and CDR2 is FQNEAQ. CDR3 sequence: CVVIRGGGTDTQYF. The CDR3 DNA sequence: TGTGTCGTAATAAGGGGCGGGGGGACAGATACGCAGTATTTT. Full variable domain (missing parts from reference TRBV7-8 and TRBJ2-3): GAGVSQSPRYKVAKRGQDVALRCDPISGHVSLFWYQQALGQGPEFLTYFQNEAQLDKSGLPSDRFFAERPEGSVSTLKIQRTQQEDSAVYLCVVIRGGGTDTQYFGPGTRLTVL.

V gene TRBV10-3 combines with J gene TRBJ2-7, with 9 positions matching TRBD1. There are 14 residues in the CDR3. J gave up 0 bases and V 6 bases, and 3 bases lay outside the gene matches. The germline CDR1 and CDR2 sequences are ENHRY and SYGVKD. CDR3 region: CAIRRQGDSYEQYF. As DNA, the CDR3 is TGTGCCATCAGAAGACAGGGGGACTCCTACGAGCAGTACTTC.

The gene calls are TRBV5-6 and TRBJ1-1; the match to TRBD1 covers 7 bases. V shed 4 bases, J shed 2 bases, and the junction held 11 bases outside the gene matches. Germline loops: CDR1 SGHDT, CDR2 YYEEEE. The length of the CDR3 is 16 residues. DNA of the CDR3: TGTGCCAGCAGCGACGACGACAGGGCAGGAAACACTGAAGCTTTCTTT. Translating gives CASSDDDRAGNTEAFF.